This TCR beta chain was identified during a study of CD8 T cells in Susac syndrome. In the study overall: Patients with Susac syndrome were therapy-naive, treated with corticosteroids, or treated with intravenous immunoglobulin alone when blood was collected.

After extraction with the RNeasy kit, roughly 0.45 to 1 ug of the RNA was reverse transcribed using random hexamers. TCRdb redid the calling of the immunoSEQ multiplex PCR reads with MiXCR, one entry per CDR3 protein. The sample lists 150,000 to 200,000 distinct CDR3 sequences; approximately 94% were seen once. Negative isolation was used for CD8+ and CD4+ T cells and FACS enrichment for TEMRA cells. General observations from the study: Clonal expansion was missing from Susac syndrome CD4+ T cell repertoires.

The germline V gene encodes CDR1 SGHRS and CDR2 YFSETQ. This CDR3 contains 15 residues. With 7 bases removed from V and 1 base from J, the gap between germline ends came to 15 bases. This clonotype has a handful of counts. The antigen is unknown. The receptor was derived from a human donor with Susac syndrome. Sequencing was done on a sample of CD4+ T cells from PBMCs. The chain combines TRBV5-1 with TRBJ2-4; a weak D match, TRBD2 (5 bases). The CDR3 DNA is TGCGCCAGCCGCGATGGGGAGCTCGCCAAAAACATTCAGTACTTC. It is translated as CASRDGELAKNIQYF.